Below, 3 T cell receptor beta chains from the same sample are listed, as sequenced in a study of T cells in Graves' hyperthyroidism and ophthalmopathy. The source material, RNA transcripts, was used to amplify TCR beta CDR3 regions. The study used the HTBI primer set for a first-round RT-PCR of the TCR CDR3. TCRdb recomputed calls from the multiplex PCR reads with MiXCR, one row per CDR3 protein. The sample has 350,000 or so distinct CDR3 sequences, about 21% seen once. The specimen sequenced was blood. The receptor set was obtained from a woman between 50 and 59 years old with Graves' hyperthyroidism.

The J gene is TRBJ1-1, the V gene TRBV2; no firm D call. Germline V lookup: CDR1 SNHLY, CDR2 FYNNEI. V dropped 6 bases and J dropped 1 base, with 9 bases sitting between them. The CDR3 contains 13 residues. CDR3 loop: CASRRAENTEAFF. The CDR3 DNA follows: TGTGCCAGCAGAAGGGCAGAGAACACTGAAGCTTTCTTT.

The chain combines TRBV10-3 with TRBJ1-1; TRBD1 is a possible D gene (6 bases). The V end was cut by 4 bases, the J end by 9 bases, with 27 bases between. The germline V gene encodes CDR1 ENHRY and CDR2 SYGVKD. The CDR3 runs to 17 residues. The CDR3 sequence: CAISASGGGLSDQKAFF. For the CDR3, the DNA is TGTGCCATCAGTGCGAGCGGGGGCGGATTGAGCGATCAAAAAGCTTTCTTT.

A few counts support this clonotype. A read error may be the cause here, since a much bigger clone is one base away. This rearrangement joins TRBV7-2 to TRBJ2-1; no reliable D call. In germline, CDR1 is SGHTA, CDR2 FQGNSA. CDR3 length: 13 amino acids. Trimming removed 3 bases from V and 12 bases from J, with 15 bases in between. The CDR3 coding sequence is TGTGCCAGCAGCTTTGGGCTAGTCAGTGGGCAGTTCTTC. This translates into CASSFGLVSGQFF.